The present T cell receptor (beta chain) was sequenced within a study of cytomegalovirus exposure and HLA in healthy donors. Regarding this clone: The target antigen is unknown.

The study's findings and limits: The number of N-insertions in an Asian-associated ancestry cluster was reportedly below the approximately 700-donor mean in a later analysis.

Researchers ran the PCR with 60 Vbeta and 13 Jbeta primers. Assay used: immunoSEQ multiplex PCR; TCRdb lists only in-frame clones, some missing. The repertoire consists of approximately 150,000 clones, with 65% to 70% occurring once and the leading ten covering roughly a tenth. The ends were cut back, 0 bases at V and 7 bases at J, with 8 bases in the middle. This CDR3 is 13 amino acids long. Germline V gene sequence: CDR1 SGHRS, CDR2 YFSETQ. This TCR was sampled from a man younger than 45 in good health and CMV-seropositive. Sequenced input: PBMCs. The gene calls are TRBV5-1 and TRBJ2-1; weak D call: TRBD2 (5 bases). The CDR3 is CASSLAGMNEQFF. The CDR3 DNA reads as TGCGCCAGCAGCTTGGCCGGGATGAATGAGCAGTTCTTC.